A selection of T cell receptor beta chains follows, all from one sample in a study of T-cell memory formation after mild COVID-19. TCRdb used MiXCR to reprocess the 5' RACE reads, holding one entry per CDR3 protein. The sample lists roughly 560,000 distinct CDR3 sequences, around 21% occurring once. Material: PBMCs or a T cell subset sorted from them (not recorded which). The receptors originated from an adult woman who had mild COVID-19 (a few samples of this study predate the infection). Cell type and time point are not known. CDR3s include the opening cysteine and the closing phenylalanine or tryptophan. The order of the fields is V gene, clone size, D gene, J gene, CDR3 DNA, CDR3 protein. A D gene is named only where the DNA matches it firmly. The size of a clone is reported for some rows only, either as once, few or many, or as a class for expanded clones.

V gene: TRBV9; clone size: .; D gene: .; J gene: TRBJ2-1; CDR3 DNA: TGTGCCAGCAGCAGACTAGTTGATCATGAGCAGTTCTTC; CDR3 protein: CASSRLVDHEQFF
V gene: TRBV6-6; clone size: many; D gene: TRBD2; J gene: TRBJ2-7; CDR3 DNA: TGTGCCAGCAGTGGCGGACTAGCGGGGGGCCCTTTTCCCAACGAGCAGTACTTC; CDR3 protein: CASSGGLAGGPFPNEQYF
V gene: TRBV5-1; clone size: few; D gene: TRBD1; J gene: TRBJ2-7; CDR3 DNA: TGCGCCAGCAGCCCCTCCCCGGGACAGGGTTCGGCGGTGCAGTACTTC; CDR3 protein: CASSPSPGQGSAVQYF
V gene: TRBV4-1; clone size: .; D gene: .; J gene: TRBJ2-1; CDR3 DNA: TGCGCCAGCAGCCACCTCTACGGGGGCTCCTACAATGAGCAGTTCTTC; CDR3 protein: CASSHLYGGSYNEQFF
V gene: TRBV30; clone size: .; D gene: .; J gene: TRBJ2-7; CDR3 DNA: TGTGCCTGGAGACCGGGACAATCGTACGAGCAGTACTTC; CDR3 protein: CAWRPGQSYEQYF
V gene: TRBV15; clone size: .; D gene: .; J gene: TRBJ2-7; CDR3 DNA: TGTGCCACCAGCAGAGATACGAGGGCCCAGTACTTC; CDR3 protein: CATSRDTRAQYF
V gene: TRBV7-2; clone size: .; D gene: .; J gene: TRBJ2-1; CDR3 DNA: TGTGCCAGCAGCTTAGCGTATCGGGATGAGCAGTTCTTC; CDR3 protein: CASSLAYRDEQFF
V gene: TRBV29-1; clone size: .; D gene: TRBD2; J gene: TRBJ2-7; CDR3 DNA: TGCAGCGTCAGTCTGGACGGCGGGAGAGTATACGAGCAGTACTTC; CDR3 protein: CSVSLDGGRVYEQYF
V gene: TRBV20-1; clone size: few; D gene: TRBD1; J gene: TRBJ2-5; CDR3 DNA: TGCAGTGCTGGAGGACAGGGGGCTGGAGAGACCCAGTACTTC; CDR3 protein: CSAGGQGAGETQYF
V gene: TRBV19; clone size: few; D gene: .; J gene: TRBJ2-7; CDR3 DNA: TGTGCCAGTTCCTCTGACTACAGCCTCTACGAGCAGTACTTC; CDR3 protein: CASSSDYSLYEQYF
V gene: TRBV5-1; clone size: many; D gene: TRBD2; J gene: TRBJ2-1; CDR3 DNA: TGCGCCAGCAGCTTGGAAGGTAGCGGGAGACGCAGCGAGCAGTTCTTC; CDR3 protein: CASSLEGSGRRSEQFF
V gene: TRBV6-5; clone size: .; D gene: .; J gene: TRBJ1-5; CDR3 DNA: TGTGCCAGCAGTTCCCCGGGGAGGGACCAGCATTTT; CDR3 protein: CASSSPGRDQHF
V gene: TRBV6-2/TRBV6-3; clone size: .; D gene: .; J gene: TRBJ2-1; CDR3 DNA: TGTGCCAGCAGTTCGGGACCGGCATCGGAGCAGTTCTTC; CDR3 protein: CASSSGPASEQFF
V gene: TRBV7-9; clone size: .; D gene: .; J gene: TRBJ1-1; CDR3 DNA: TGTGCCAGCAGCCCACTACTCTTGAACACTGAAGCTTTCTTT; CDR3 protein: CASSPLLLNTEAFF
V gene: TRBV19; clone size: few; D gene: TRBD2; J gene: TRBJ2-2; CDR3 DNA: TGTGCCAGTAGTATCTGGCTAGCGGGAGCGGACACCGGGGAGCTGTTTTTT; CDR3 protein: CASSIWLAGADTGELFF
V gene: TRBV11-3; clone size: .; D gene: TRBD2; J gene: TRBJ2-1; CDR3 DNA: TGTGCCAGCAGCCCGGGGTCTAGCGGGGGGAATGAGCAGTTCTTC; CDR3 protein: CASSPGSSGGNEQFF
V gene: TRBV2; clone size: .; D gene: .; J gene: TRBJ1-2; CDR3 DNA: TGTGCCAGCAGTGAAGGGGGGCGCAACTATGGCTACACCTTC; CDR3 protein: CASSEGGRNYGYTF
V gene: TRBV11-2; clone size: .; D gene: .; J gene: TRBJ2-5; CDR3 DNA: TGTGCCAGCAGCTTAGATAGGAGGCTCCAAGAGACCCAGTACTTC; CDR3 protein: CASSLDRRLQETQYF
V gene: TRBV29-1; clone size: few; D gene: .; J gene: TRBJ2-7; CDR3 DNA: TGCAGCGTAGGGAGAGGGTACGAGCAGTACTTC; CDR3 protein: CSVGRGYEQYF
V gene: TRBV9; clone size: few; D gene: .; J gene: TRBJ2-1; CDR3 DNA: TGTGCCAGCAGCGTCTGGGACTACAATGAGCAGTTCTTC; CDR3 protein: CASSVWDYNEQFF
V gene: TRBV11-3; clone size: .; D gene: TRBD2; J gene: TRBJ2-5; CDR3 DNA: TGTGCCAGCAGCTTAGACGGGACTCGGGGAGGGGCCCAGTACTTC; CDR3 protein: CASSLDGTRGGAQYF
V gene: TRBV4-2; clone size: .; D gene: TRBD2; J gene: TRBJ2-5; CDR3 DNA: TGTGCCAGCAGCCAAGATTGGGCAGCCGGGGGGGAGACCCAGTACTTC; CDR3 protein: CASSQDWAAGGETQYF
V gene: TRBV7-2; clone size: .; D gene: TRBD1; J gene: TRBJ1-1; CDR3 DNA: TGTGCCAGCAGCGCTTGGACAGGGGCCGAGGCCCAAGCTTTCTTT; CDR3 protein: CASSAWTGAEAQAFF
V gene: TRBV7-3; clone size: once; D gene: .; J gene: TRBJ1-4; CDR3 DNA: TGTGCCAGCAGCTTATCTTTGGGGGCCCGGAATGAAAAACTGTTTTTT; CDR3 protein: CASSLSLGARNEKLFF
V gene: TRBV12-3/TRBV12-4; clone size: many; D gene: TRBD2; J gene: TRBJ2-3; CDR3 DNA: TGTGCCAGCAGCCGGACTAGCGGGAGGACAGATACGCAGTATTTT; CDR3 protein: CASSRTSGRTDTQYF
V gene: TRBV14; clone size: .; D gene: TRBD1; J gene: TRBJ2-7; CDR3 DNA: TGTGCCAGCAGCCAAGTGCGAATAAGGGGACAGGGGGCAGGAGAGCAGTACTTC; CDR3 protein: CASSQVRIRGQGAGEQYF
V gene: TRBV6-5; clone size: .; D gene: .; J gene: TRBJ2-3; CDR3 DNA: TGTGCCAGCAGTTACATGGGCACAGATACGCAGTATTTT; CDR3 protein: CASSYMGTDTQYF
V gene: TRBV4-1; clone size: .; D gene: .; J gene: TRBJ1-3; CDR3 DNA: TGCGCCAGCAGCCAACTTCCAGTGGGAAACACCATATATTTT; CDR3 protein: CASSQLPVGNTIYF
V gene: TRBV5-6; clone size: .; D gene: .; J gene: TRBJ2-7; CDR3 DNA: TGTGCCAGCAGCAAACAGGGATTTCGAGACGAGCAGTACTTC; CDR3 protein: CASSKQGFRDEQYF
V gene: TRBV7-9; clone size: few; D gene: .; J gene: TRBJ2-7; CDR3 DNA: TGTGCCAGCAGCTTAGGTTATAGGGACCCCTACGAGCAGTACTTC; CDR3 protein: CASSLGYRDPYEQYF
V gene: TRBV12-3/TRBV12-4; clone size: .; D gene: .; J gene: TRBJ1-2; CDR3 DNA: TGTGCCAGCAGTTTAAGAGGGGGTTGGTATGGCTACACCTTC; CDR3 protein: CASSLRGGWYGYTF
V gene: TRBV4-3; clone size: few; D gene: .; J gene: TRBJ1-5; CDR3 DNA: TGCGCCAGCAGCCAAGATCTCCACAGGGTGAAGCCCCAGCATTTT; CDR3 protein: CASSQDLHRVKPQHF
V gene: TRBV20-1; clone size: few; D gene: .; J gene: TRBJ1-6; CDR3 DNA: TGCAGTGCTAGAGCGGCATGGACAGATTATAATTCACCCCTCCACTTT; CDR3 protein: CSARAAWTDYNSPLHF
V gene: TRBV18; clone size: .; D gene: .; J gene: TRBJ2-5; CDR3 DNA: TGTGCCAGCTCACCCTCTCAAGGGGGTATACGACTCGGGGACCAGTACTTC; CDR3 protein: CASSPSQGGIRLGDQYF
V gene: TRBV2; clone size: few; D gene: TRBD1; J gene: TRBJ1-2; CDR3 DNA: TGTGCCAGCAGGGAGGGGACAGGGACGGGCGGCTACACCTTC; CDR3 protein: CASREGTGTGGYTF
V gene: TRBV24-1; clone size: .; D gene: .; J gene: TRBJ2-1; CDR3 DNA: TGTGCCACCAGTGATGATAGGTTCTACAATGAGCAGTTCTTC; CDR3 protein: CATSDDRFYNEQFF
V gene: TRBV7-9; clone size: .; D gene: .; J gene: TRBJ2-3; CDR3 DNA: TGTGCCAGCAACCCGGACAGCACAGATACGCAGTATTTT; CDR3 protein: CASNPDSTDTQYF
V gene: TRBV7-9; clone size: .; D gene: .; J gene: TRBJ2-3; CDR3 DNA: TGTGCCAGCAGCTCAATACTAACAAGCACAGATACGCAGTATTTT; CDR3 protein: CASSSILTSTDTQYF
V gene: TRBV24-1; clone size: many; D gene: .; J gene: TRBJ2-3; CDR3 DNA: TGTGCCACCAGTGATTTCAAGGAGGCGAGCGGAGCAGATACGCAGTATTTT; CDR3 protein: CATSDFKEASGADTQYF
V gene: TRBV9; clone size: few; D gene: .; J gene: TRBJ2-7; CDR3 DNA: TGTGCCAGCAGCCCCTATGAAAACCACGAGCAGTACTTC; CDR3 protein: CASSPYENHEQYF
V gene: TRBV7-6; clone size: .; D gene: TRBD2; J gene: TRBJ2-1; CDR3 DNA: TGTGCCAGCATCCCAATACGGGTAGCGGGAGGGCCGGTGGGCAATGAGCAGTTCTTC; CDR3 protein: CASIPIRVAGGPVGNEQFF
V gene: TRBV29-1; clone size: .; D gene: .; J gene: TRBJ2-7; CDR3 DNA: TGCAGCGTTGACTCCCAGACCGGAAGCCCCTACGAGCAGTACTTC; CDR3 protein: CSVDSQTGSPYEQYF
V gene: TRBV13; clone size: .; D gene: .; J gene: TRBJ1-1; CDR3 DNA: TGTGCCAGCAGCCACCCGACAGGAGCTAACACTGAAGCTTTCTTT; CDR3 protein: CASSHPTGANTEAFF
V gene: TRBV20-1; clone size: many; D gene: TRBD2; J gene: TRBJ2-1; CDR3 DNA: TGCAGTGCTCGCACACCAGCTCAGAGACTAGCGGGAGGCTACAATGAGCAGTTCTTC; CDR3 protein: CSARTPAQRLAGGYNEQFF
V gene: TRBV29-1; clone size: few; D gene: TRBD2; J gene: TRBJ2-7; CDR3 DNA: TGCAGCGTTAACGGGGGGGAGTCCTCCTACGAGCAGTACTTC; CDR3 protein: CSVNGGESSYEQYF
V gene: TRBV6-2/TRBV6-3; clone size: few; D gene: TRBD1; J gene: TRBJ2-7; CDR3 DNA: TGTGCCAGCAGTCCGGACAGGGGGCTCGACGAGCAGTACTTC; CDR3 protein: CASSPDRGLDEQYF
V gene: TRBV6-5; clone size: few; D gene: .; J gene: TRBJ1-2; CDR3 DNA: TGTGCCAGCAGTTACTCGACTGGCAACTATGGCTACACCTTC; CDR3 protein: CASSYSTGNYGYTF
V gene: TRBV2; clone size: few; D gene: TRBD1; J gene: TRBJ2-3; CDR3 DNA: TGTGCCAGCAGGCGGACAGGGCTGGGAGATACGCAGTATTTT; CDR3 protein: CASRRTGLGDTQYF
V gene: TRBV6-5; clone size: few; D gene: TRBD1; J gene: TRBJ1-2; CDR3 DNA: TGTGCCAGCGGGGGACAGGGGTACTATGGCTACACCTTC; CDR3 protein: CASGGQGYYGYTF
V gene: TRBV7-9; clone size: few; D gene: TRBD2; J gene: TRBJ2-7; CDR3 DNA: TGTGCCAGCAGCGCCCCTCGGGGGGGAGGATCCCACGAGCAGTACTTC; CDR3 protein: CASSAPRGGGSHEQYF
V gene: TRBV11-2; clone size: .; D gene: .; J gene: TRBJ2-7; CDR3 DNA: TGTGCCAGCAGCTTAGTGCGTACCGAGCAGTACTTC; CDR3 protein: CASSLVRTEQYF
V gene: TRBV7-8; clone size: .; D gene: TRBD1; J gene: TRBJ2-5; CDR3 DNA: TGTGCCAGCAGAGCGTCAGGGGGATTCCAAGAGACCCAGTACTTC; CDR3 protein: CASRASGGFQETQYF
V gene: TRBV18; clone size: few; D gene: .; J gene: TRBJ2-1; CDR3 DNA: TGTGCCAGCTCACCCCTGGACGGGGGAGCCTACAATGAGCAGTTCTTC; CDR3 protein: CASSPLDGGAYNEQFF
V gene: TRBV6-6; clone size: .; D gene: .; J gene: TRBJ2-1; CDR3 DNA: TGTGCCAGCAGTTACTCGAAGGGCACGGGGCCTTACTACAATGAGCAGTTCTTC; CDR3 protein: CASSYSKGTGPYYNEQFF
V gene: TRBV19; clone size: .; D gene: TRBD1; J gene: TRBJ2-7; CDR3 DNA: TGTGCCAGTAGTAACAGGGGTGTGCAGTACTTC; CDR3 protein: CASSNRGVQYF
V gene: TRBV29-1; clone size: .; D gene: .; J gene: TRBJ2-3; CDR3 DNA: TGCAGCGTTGCCCCTTTAGCCGAGACTAGCACAGATACGCAGTATTTT; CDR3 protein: CSVAPLAETSTDTQYF
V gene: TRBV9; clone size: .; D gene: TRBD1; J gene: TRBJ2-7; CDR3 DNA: TGTGCCAGCAGCGTAGCCGGACAGGGCTACGAGCAGTACTTC; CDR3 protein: CASSVAGQGYEQYF